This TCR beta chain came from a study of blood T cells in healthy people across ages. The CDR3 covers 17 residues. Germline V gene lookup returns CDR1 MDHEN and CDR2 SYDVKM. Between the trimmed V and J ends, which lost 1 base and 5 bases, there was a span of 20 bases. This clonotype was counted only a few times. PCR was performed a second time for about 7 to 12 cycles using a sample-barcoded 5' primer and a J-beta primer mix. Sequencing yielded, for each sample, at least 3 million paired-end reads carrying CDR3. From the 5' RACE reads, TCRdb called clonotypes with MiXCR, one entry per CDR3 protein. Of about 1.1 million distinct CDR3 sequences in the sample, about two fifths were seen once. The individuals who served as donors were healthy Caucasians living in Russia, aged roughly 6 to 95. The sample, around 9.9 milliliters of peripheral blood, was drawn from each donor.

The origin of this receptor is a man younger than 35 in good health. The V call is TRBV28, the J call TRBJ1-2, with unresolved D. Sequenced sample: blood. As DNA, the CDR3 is TGTGCCAGCAGTTTATCGGTTCAGGTTGGGTCTCTGTATGGCTACACCTTC. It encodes CASSLSVQVGSLYGYTF.